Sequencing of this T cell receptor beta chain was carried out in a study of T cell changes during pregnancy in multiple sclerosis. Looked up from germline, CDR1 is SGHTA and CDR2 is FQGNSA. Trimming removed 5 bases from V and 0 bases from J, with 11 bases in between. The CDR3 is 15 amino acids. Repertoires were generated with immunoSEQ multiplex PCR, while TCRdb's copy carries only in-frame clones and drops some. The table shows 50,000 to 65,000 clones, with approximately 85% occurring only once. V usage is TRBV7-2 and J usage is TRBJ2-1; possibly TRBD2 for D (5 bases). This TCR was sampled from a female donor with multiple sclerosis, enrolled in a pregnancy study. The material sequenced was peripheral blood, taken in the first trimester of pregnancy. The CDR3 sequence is CASSLTRDSYNEQFF. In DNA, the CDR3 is TGTGCCAGCAGCCTAACCCGGGACTCCTACAATGAGCAGTTCTTC.